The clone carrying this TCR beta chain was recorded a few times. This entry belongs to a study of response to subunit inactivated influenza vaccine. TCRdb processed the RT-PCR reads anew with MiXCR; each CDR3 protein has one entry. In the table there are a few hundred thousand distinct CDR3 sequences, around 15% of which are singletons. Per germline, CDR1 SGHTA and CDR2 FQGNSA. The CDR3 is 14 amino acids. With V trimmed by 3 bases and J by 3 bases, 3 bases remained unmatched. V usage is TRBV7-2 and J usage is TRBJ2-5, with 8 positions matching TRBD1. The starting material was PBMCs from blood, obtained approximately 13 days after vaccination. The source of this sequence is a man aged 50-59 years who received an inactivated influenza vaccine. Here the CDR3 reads CASSLWTGKETQYF. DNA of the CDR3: TGTGCCAGCAGCTTGTGGACAGGGAAAGAGACCCAGTACTTC.